The clone carrying this T cell receptor (beta chain) was seen only once. Its target is not known. The data derive from a study of shared clonotypes between healthy human individuals. General study results and limits: Roughly 5% of naive CD4 clonotypes were common to several donors. Depth of sequencing was expected to influence donor clonotype sharing.

The V gene's germline CDR1 is GTSNPN and CDR2 SVGIG (reference sequence). This CDR3 contains 15 residues. The ends lost 0 bases at V and 6 bases at J; junction bases unmatched: 7. Generated by immunoSEQ multiplex PCR, the TCRdb table keeps only in-frame clones and is missing some. Altogether more than 2,000,000 clones are present, over 85% being singletons, with the ten largest covering around 0.14%. This clonotype was sampled from a young man in good health. The chain carries TRBV30 and TRBJ2-3; 9 bases agree with TRBD2. Sequenced material: naive CD4+ T cells sorted from blood. Subset: CD45RA+ positively selected. The CDR3 reads CAWSVGLAGFDTQYF. CDR3 DNA: TGTGCCTGGAGTGTCGGGCTAGCGGGGTTCGATACGCAGTATTTT.